The sequence of this T cell receptor (beta chain) was determined in a study of human T cells and chemical hapten exposure. Study-level background: Scalp application of diphenylcyclopropenone was performed weekly in patients across the entire approximately 25-week study. Readings were taken at 6 days from patch tests that had applied 0.01% DPC to the upper back.

This clonotype was counted between two and nine times. CDR3 length equals 14 residues. The V and J ends lost 8 bases and 1 base respectively, with 11 bases between them. From germline, CDR1 is SGHDN and CDR2 FVKESK. Original processing notes: Sequenced samples showed a median of around 96,000 TCRs each, with counts running from around 20,000 to 690,000. TCRdb re-analysed the RACE reads in MiXCR, keeping a single row per CDR3 protein. TCRdb's processing, not the study's, gives the V and J calls here. The table records more than 80,000 distinct CDR3 sequences, approximately 11% of them present only once. Time point described: patch test 3, about 24 weeks after DPC sensitization. The treatment: therapeutic diphenylcyclopropenone sensitization with weekly scalp DPC. Phlebotomy was performed prior to application of every patch test.

The chain joins TRBV14 to TRBJ2-2, with D hard to call. This clonotype was obtained from a woman in her forties or fifties with alopecia areata. Some clones in this sample may be carry-over from other donors' samples. The specimen comprised whole blood, sampled in connection with sensitization to the hapten diphenylcyclopropenone (DPC). CDR3 in amino acids: CASRAARNTGELFF. CDR3 sequence (DNA): TGTGCCAGCCGAGCCGCTAGGAACACCGGGGAGCTGTTTTTT.